What follows is one T cell receptor (beta chain) and its context. CDR1 is SGHAT and CDR2 is FQNNGV in the germline V gene. The CDR3 extends over 15 amino acids. Trimming left V 0 bases short and J 4 bases short, with 13 bases between. Original analysis: How many nucleated cells were present was estimated from reference gene primer amplification. TCRdb keeps only in-frame clones here, not all; method: immunoSEQ multiplex PCR. V and J calls and clone size come straight from that table; D and trimming were deduced from the DNA. The sample holds around 130,000 clones, around 88% seen once. This entry is derived from a study of blood T cell repertoires in COVID-19. Study in general: Specimens from acute and convalescent COVID-19 originated in the United States, Italy and Spain. T cells, B-cell-depleted T cells, or PBMCs supplied cDNA or gDNA.

Cohort 3 recovery required two negative PCRs, clearance, or symptom resolution. This receptor was taken from a woman between 45 and 60 years old who had recovered from COVID-19. Sample: PBMCs or T cells enriched from blood (not recorded which). This chain joins TRBV11-2 and TRBJ2-7; maybe TRBD2 (6 bases). CDR3 loop: CASSLESSGLYEQYF. CDR3 nucleotides: TGTGCCAGCAGCTTAGAGAGTTCCGGACTATACGAGCAGTACTTC.